This TCR beta chain was recovered during a study of regulatory T cells in long-lasting Graves disease. With iRepertoire HTBI primers and Arm-PCR of CDR3 regions, TCR beta libraries were built. TCRdb reprocessed the multiplex PCR reads via MiXCR and lists one record per CDR3 protein. The sample includes 400,000 to 500,000 distinct CDR3 sequences, over 15% of them seen just once. Sample time point: newly diagnosed GD, antithyroid drugs for less than 3 months. Isolated PBMC RNA provided the starting material for the TCR library. This clonotype was detected ten times or more. The same sample was also used in a study of T cells in Graves' hyperthyroidism and ophthalmopathy. That source notes: During a first-round RT-PCR of the TCR CDR3, the HTBI primer set was used. Within blood appeared most thyroid clonotypes that had expanded above 0.001.

The source material was peripheral blood mononuclear cells (PBMCs), sampled at new diagnosis, from a patient treated with antithyroid drugs. This receptor was obtained from a woman under 30 with Graves disease.

CDR3 DNA sequence: TGTGCCAGCAGTTTGCACAGTTCCTATGGCTACACCTTC. Encoded protein: CASSLHSSYGYTF. The chain is built from TRBV28 and TRBJ1-2; D is undetermined. CDR1 is MDHEN and CDR2 is SYDVKM in the germline V gene. Trimming stripped 3 bases from V and 4 bases from J, with 9 bases between. The CDR3 covers 13 residues.